Reported below is one T cell receptor beta chain. This entry comes from a study of blood T cell repertoires in COVID-19. Study as a whole: There were acute and convalescent COVID-19 samples, and they came from the United States, Italy and Spain. In each case, the material was cDNA or gDNA derived from T cells, B-cell-depleted T cells, or PBMCs.

Profiling relied on immunoSEQ multiplex PCR, and the TCRdb table lists in-frame clones only, not all of them. The table shows a few hundred thousand clones, with roughly four fifths occurring only once. Recruitment covered roughly 24 US areas and drew participants whose ages spanned roughly 18 to 90 years. Clinical history reported by participants formed the basis on which cohorts were assigned. Germline lookup yields CDR1 MDHEN and CDR2 SYDVKM. Trimming took off 2 bases at V and 5 bases at J, with 15 bases between the two ends. The CDR3 covers 15 residues. The TCR sequence derives from a woman between 45 and 60 years old who had recovered from COVID-19. V and J are TRBV28 and TRBJ2-5, with a weak D call TRBD1 (5 bases). The sequenced sample consisted of PBMCs or T cells enriched from blood (not recorded which). In DNA form, the CDR3 reads TGTGCCAGCAGTTTAAGGCCCCAGGGTTGGGAGACCCAGTACTTC. This codes for CASSLRPQGWETQYF.